The rows below give T cell receptor beta chains drawn from one sample of a study of blood T cells in healthy people across ages. One entry per CDR3 protein results from TCRdb running MiXCR on the 5' RACE reads. The sample has approximately 730,000 distinct CDR3 sequences, 35% to 45% seen once. Sequenced sample: blood. All receptors come from a woman in her sixties in good health. CDR3s include the opening cysteine and the closing phenylalanine or tryptophan.

v_call	j_call	cdr3_aa
TRBV29-1	TRBJ2-7	CSVEKVNEQYF
TRBV5-1	TRBJ1-2	CASSLTGQINYGYTF
TRBV6-8	TRBJ1-1	CASSLRFRRDTEAFF
TRBV24-1	TRBJ2-7	CATSGFPLDRDFAYEQYF
TRBV6-1	TRBJ2-7	CASSEGRVTVDEQYF
TRBV6-1	TRBJ1-1	CASSEGGTTEAFF
TRBV27	TRBJ1-2	CASSEGQGPYGYTF
TRBV29-1	TRBJ2-3	CSVGHVLTDTQYF
TRBV6-1	TRBJ1-1	CASRSSGTGRMNTEAFF
TRBV21-1	TRBJ2-1	CASSKVTREAHFSNEQFF
TRBV29-1	TRBJ1-2	CSVAQGRVYGYTF
TRBV2	TRBJ2-7	CASSDRGATYEQYF
TRBV11-2	TRBJ2-3	CASSLSAGDTQYF
TRBV11-2	TRBJ2-1	CASSFLAGGSSYNEQFF
TRBV6-5	TRBJ2-1	CASRGTQGSSYNEQFF
TRBV21-1	TRBJ2-1	CASSKVSDRGGYNEQFF
TRBV12-3/TRBV12-4	TRBJ2-7	CASSPLGTAGEQYF
TRBV7-2	TRBJ1-2	CASSRMTALANYGYTF
TRBV24-1	TRBJ2-1	CATSGGEAYNEQFF
TRBV29-1	TRBJ2-3	CSVAVRVITDTQYF
TRBV15	TRBJ2-5	CATSRDSRTGTEKETQYF
TRBV20-1	TRBJ1-1	CSARTDQNTEAFF